The 14 T cell receptor beta chains given below trace back to one sample, sequenced in a study of blood T cell repertoires in COVID-19. Method: immunoSEQ multiplex PCR; TCRdb's copy keeps in-frame clones and lacks some. Altogether about 100,000 clones are present, more than 65% being singletons, with the ten largest covering 9.5% to 13%. Sequencing was carried out using peripheral blood. These receptors were obtained from a woman aged 70-85 years with acute or convalescent COVID-19.

The chain has TRBV19 and TRBJ1-5; 8 bases match TRBD1. This CDR3 region has 13 residues. The J segment lost 6 bases and the V segment lost 7 bases, leaving 5 bases of the junction unmatched. Germline CDR1 reads LNHDA; CDR2 reads SQIVND (reference sequence). The CDR3 bases are TGTGCCAGTACAGGGGGCAGCTCTCAGCCCCAGCATTTT. This encodes CASTGGSSQPQHF.

The genes are TRBV6-5 and TRBJ1-2, with D possibly being TRBD1 (6 bases). CDR1 and CDR2 (germline): MNHEY, SVGAGI. Trimming stripped 4 bases from V and 7 bases from J, with 16 bases between. This CDR3 spans 14 amino acids. The CDR3 coding sequence is TGTGCCAGCAGTTTCGAACTACAGGGCTCTGGCTACACCTTC. This encodes CASSFELQGSGYTF.

This chain links TRBV12-5 with TRBJ1-3; D may be TRBD1 (6 bases). CDR3 length: 15 amino acids. V was pared by 7 bases and J by 3 bases, with 16 bases between. CDR1 is LGHNT and CDR2 is FRNRAP in the germline V gene. CDR3: CASAADSDGGNTIYF. The DNA for the CDR3 is TGTGCTAGTGCCGCGGACAGCGACGGTGGAAACACCATATATTTT.

The rearrangement links TRBV19 to TRBJ2-3; possible D gene TRBD1, 5 bases. The CDR3 is made up of 15 amino acids. Germline values: CDR1 LNHDA, CDR2 SQIVND (reference sequence). V was trimmed by 6 bases and J by 5 bases, leaving 18 bases between them. The CDR3 protein is CASSSPQGSRDTQYF. DNA for the CDR3: TGTGCCAGTAGCTCTCCCCAGGGTAGTCGAGATACGCAGTATTTT.

V gene TRBV9 combines with J gene TRBJ2-2; TRBD1 agrees at 7 bases. J was trimmed by 9 bases and V by 0 bases; bases with no gene match: 2. Germline V lookup: CDR1 SGDLS, CDR2 YYNGEE. CDR3 length: 13 residues. CDR3 region: CASSVDRGRELFF. The CDR3 coding sequence is TGTGCCAGCAGCGTAGACAGGGGCCGGGAGCTGTTTTTT.

V usage is TRBV6-4 and J usage is TRBJ2-1; D remains ambiguous. Per the germline V gene, CDR1 is MRHNA and CDR2 is SNTAGT. V gave up 6 bases and J gave up 8 bases, with 8 bases separating them. CDR3 size: 11 residues. For the CDR3, the DNA is TGTGCCAGCAGCTCGGGTCATGAGCAGTTCTTC. Its translation: CASSSGHEQFF.

The J gene is TRBJ1-5, the V gene TRBV7-2; D gene ambiguous. The length of the CDR3 is 14 residues. CDR1 and CDR2 (germline): SGHTA, FQGNSA. V dropped 3 bases and J dropped 0 bases, with 6 bases sitting between them. CDR3 protein: CASSFSGSNQPQHF. The CDR3 DNA follows: TGTGCCAGCAGCTTCTCGGGTAGCAATCAGCCCCAGCATTTT.

The genes are TRBV30 and TRBJ1-2; a possible D gene is TRBD1 (6 bases). Trimming removed 0 bases from V and 0 bases from J, with 14 bases in between. Germline V gene lookup returns CDR1 GTSNPN and CDR2 SVGIG (reference sequence). The CDR3 covers 16 residues. CDR3 in amino acids: CAWSVRRAGANYGYTF. In DNA, the CDR3 is TGTGCCTGGAGTGTTAGGCGGGCAGGGGCTAACTATGGCTACACCTTC.

The chain links TRBV5-1 to TRBJ2-5; D is perhaps TRBD1 (6 bases). This CDR3 spans 13 amino acids. CDR1 SGHRS and CDR2 YFSETQ come from the germline V gene. With 4 bases removed from V and 3 bases from J, the gap between germline ends came to 10 bases. In DNA form, the CDR3 reads TGCGCCAGCAGCGGAAGGACAGAAGAGACCCAGTACTTC. Protein product: CASSGRTEETQYF.

The chain is built from TRBV3-1 (or the pseudogene TRBV3-2) and TRBJ2-2; D gene unclear. Germline V gives CDR1 LGHDT, CDR2 YNNKEL (reference sequence). Trimming left V 2 bases short and J 1 base short, with 11 bases between. CDR3 length: 16 residues. CDR3 residues: CASSQISTLNTGELFF. The CDR3, as DNA: TGTGCCAGCAGCCAAATTTCTACTTTGAACACCGGGGAGCTGTTTTTT.

This chain links TRBV4-2 with TRBJ1-3; D remains ambiguous. V was clipped by 0 bases and J by 5 bases, with 14 bases between them. The CDR3 consists of 16 residues. In germline, CDR1 is LGHNA, CDR2 YNFKEQ. The CDR3 region has the DNA TGTGCCAGCAGCCAAGAGGCCACACGGAGCCGAAACACCATATATTTT. Its translation: CASSQEATRSRNTIYF.

There are a few counts of this clone. This chain links TRBV19 with TRBJ1-1; unclear D gene. This CDR3 is built from 13 residues. Trimming removed 3 bases from V and 3 bases from J, with 8 bases in between. Germline CDR1 and CDR2: LNHDA and SQIVND (reference sequence). The CDR3: CASSIGRDTEAFF. The CDR3 DNA is TGTGCCAGTAGTATCGGGCGGGACACTGAAGCTTTCTTT.

This CDR3 reads CASSDRHSTDTQYF. DNA for the CDR3: TGTGCCAGCAGCGACAGACATAGCACAGATACGCAGTATTTT. The V call is TRBV7-2, the J call TRBJ2-3, with a possible D match to TRBD1 (5 bases). The ends were cut back, 5 bases at V and 0 bases at J, with 9 bases in the middle. The germline V gene encodes CDR1 SGHTA and CDR2 FQGNSA. The CDR3 is 14 residues long.

The rearrangement uses TRBV2 and TRBJ1-2; 7 bases agree with TRBD1. The CDR3 is 13 amino acids. Trimming cost V 3 bases and J 7 bases; bases outside gene matches: 5. Germline assignment: CDR1 SNHLY and CDR2 FYNNEI. CDR3 sequence: CASSDRQGLGYTF. The CDR3 DNA reads TGTGCCAGCAGTGATCGACAGGGACTTGGCTACACCTTC.